The clone carrying this TCR beta chain appeared a few times. V shed 0 bases, J shed 5 bases, and the junction held 4 bases outside the gene matches. Germline V gives CDR1 LGHNA, CDR2 YSLEER. This CDR3 is built from 15 residues. TCRdb re-called the RT-PCR reads with MiXCR, one entry per CDR3 protein. This repertoire shows roughly 190,000 distinct CDR3 sequences, around two fifths found once; its top ten account for around 35%. These data are taken from a study of patients and donors after allogeneic stem cell transplantation. The chain couples TRBV4-3 to TRBJ1-2; 9 bases line up with TRBD1. This TCR derives from a human donor who was either an allogeneic HSCT recipient or a stem cell or donor lymphocyte infusion donor (not recorded which). It is not recorded whose cells these are; they may come from a transplant donor. The source material was blood, either unsorted or a sorted T cell fraction (not recorded which). The CDR3 DNA follows: TGCGCCAGCAGCCAAGATACGGGACAGGGTTATGGCTACACCTTC. It codes for CASSQDTGQGYGYTF.